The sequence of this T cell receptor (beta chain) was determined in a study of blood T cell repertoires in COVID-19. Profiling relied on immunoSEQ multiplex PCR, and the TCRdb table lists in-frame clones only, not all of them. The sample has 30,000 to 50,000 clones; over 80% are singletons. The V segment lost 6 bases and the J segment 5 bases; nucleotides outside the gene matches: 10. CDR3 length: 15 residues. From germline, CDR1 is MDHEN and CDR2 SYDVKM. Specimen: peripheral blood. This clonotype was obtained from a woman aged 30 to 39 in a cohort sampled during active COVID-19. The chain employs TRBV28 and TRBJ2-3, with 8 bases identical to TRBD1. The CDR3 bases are TGTGCCAGCAGCCAGGCCGGACAGGGCAGAGATACGCAGTATTTT. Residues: CASSQAGQGRDTQYF.